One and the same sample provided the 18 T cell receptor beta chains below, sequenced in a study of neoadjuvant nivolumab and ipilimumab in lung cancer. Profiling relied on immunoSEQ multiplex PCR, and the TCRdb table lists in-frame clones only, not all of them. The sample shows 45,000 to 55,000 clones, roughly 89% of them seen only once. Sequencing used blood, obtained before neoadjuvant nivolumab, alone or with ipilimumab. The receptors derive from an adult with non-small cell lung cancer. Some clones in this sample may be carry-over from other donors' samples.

The CDR3 here is CASRASGSLYEQYF. The DNA of the CDR3 is TGTGCCAGTAGGGCTAGCGGGAGTCTCTACGAGCAGTACTTC. The chain is built from TRBV19 and TRBJ2-7; 10 bases match TRBD2. V shed 6 bases, J shed 3 bases, and the junction held 5 bases outside the gene matches. The V gene's germline CDR1 is LNHDA and CDR2 SQIVND (reference sequence). The CDR3 contains 14 residues.

The CDR3, as DNA: TGTGCCAGCAGCGTAGGAACGGAAGGTTACGAGCAGTACTTC. Amino acid sequence: CASSVGTEGYEQYF. The V and J genes are TRBV9 and TRBJ2-7; unclear D gene. Germline loops: CDR1 SGDLS, CDR2 YYNGEE. Trimming cost V 0 bases and J 4 bases, with 11 bases left between them. The CDR3 has 14 residues.

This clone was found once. The chain's CDR3 is CASKGEGGRAYEQYF. Written as DNA, the CDR3 is TGTGCCAGCAAAGGGGAGGGCGGGAGGGCCTACGAGCAGTACTTC. The V gene is TRBV7-9, the J gene TRBJ2-7; 9 bases agree with TRBD2. CDR1 and CDR2 (germline): SEHNR, FQNEAQ (reference sequence). The CDR3 extends over 15 amino acids. V shed 7 bases, J shed 2 bases, and the junction held 9 bases outside the gene matches. Filled out from reference TRBV7-9 and TRBJ2-7, the complete variable domain reads DTGVSQNPRHKITKRGQNVTFRCDPISEHNRLYWYRQTLGQGPEFLTYFQNEAQLEKSRLLSDRFSAERPKGSFSTLEIQRTEQGDSAMYLCASKGEGGRAYEQYFGPGTRLTVT.

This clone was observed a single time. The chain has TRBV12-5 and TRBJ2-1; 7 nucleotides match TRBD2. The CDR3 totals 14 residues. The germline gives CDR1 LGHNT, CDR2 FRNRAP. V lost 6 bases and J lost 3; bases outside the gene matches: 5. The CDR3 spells CASGTSGIYNEQFF. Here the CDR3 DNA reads TGTGCTAGTGGCACGAGCGGGATCTACAATGAGCAGTTCTTC.

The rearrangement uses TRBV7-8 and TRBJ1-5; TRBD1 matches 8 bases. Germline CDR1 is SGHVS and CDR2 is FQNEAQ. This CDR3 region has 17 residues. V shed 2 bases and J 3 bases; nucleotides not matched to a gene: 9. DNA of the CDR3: TGTGCCAGCAGCTTACCCCGGGACAGGCAGTCCAATCAGCCCCAGCATTTT. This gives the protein CASSLPRDRQSNQPQHF. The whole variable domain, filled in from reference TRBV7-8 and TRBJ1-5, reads GAGVSQSPRYKVAKRGQDVALRCDPISGHVSLFWYQQALGQGPEFLTYFQNEAQLDKSGLPSDRFFAERPEGSVSTLKIQRTQQEDSAVYLCASSLPRDRQSNQPQHFGDGTRLSIL.

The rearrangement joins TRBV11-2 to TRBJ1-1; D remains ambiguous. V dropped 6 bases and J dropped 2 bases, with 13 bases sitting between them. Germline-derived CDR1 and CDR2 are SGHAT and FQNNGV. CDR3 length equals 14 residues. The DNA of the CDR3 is TGTGCCAGCAGTTCGGCTCCCCTAAACACTGAAGCTTTCTTT. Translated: CASSSAPLNTEAFF.

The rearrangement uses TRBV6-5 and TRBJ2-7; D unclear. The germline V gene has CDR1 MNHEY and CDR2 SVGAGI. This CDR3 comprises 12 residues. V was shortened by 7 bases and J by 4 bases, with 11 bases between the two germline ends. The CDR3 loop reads CASTQNGYEQYF. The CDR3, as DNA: TGTGCCAGCACCCAAAACGGTTACGAGCAGTACTTC.

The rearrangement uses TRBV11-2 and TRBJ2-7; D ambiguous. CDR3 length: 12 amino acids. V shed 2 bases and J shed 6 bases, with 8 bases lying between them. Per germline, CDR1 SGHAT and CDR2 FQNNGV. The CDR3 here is CASSLQVAEQYF. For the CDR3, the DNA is TGTGCCAGCAGCTTACAAGTGGCCGAGCAGTACTTC.

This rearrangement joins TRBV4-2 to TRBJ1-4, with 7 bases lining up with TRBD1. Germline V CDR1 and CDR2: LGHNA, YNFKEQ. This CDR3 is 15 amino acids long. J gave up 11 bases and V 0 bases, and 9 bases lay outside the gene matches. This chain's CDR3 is CASSQDGTVEGKLFF. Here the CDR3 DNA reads TGTGCCAGCAGCCAAGATGGGACAGTCGAGGGGAAACTGTTTTTT.

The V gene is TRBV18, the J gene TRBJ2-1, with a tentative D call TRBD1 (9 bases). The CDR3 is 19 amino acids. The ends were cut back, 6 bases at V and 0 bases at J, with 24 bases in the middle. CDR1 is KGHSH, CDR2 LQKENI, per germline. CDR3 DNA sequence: TGTGCCAGCTCTTCTACAGGGGGCGCGGCGGGAGGCTCCTACAATGAGCAGTTCTTC. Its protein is CASSSTGGAAGGSYNEQFF.

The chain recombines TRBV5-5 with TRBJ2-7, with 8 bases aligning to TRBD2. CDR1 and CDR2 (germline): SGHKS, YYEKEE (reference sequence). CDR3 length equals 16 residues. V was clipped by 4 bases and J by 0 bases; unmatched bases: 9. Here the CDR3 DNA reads TGTGCCAGCAGCATCCGGGAGGGCCCCCTCTCCTACGAGCAGTACTTC. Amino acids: CASSIREGPLSYEQYF.

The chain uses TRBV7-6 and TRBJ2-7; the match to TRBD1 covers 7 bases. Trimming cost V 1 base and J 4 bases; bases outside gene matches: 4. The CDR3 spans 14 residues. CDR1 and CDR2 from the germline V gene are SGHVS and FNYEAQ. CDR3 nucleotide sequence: TGTGCCAGCAGCTTAGAACAGGGGTCATACGAGCAGTACTTC. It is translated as CASSLEQGSYEQYF.

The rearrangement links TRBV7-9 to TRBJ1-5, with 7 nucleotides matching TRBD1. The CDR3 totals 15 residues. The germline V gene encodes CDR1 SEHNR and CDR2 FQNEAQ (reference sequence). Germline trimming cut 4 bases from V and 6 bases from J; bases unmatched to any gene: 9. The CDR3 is CASSSRQGGPQPQHF. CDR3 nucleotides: TGTGCCAGCAGCTCCCGACAGGGAGGCCCTCAGCCCCAGCATTTT.

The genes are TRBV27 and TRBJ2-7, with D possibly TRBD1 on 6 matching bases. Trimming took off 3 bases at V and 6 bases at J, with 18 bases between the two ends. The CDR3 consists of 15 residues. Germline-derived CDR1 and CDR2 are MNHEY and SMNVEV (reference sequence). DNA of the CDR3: TGTGCCAGCAGTTTTACCGGGACACGTAGGGCCGAGCAGTACTTC. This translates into CASSFTGTRRAEQYF.

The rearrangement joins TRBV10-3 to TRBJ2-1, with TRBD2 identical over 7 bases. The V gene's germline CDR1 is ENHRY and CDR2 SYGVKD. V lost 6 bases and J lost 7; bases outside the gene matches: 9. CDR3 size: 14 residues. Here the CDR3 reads CAIRSRGEGNEQFF. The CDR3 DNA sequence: TGTGCCATCAGGAGCCGGGGGGAGGGGAATGAGCAGTTCTTC.

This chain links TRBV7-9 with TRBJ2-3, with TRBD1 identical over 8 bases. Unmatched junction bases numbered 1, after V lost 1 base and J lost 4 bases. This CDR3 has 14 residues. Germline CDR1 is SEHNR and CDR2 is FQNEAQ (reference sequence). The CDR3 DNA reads TGTGCCAGCAGCTTAGTACAGGGGGCAGATACGCAGTATTTT. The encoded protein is CASSLVQGADTQYF.

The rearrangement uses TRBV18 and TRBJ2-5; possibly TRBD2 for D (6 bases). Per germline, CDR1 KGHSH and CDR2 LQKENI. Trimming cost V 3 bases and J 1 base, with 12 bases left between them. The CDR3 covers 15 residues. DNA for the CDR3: TGTGCCAGCTCACCCCTCGGGGGACCCCAAGAGACCCAGTACTTC. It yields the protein CASSPLGGPQETQYF. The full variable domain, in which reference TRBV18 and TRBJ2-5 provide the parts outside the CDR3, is NAGVMQNPRHLVRRRGQEARLRCSPMKGHSHVYWYRQLPEEGLKFMVYLQKENIIDESGMPKERFSAEFPKEGPSILRIQQVVRGDSAAYFCASSPLGGPQETQYFGPGTRLLVL.

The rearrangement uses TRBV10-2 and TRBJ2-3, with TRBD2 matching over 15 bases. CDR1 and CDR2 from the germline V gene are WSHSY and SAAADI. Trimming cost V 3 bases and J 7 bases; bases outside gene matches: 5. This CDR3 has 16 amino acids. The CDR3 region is CASSEWTSGRVNTQYF. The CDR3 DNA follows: TGCGCCAGCAGTGAATGGACTAGCGGGAGGGTAAATACGCAGTATTTT.